The 14 T cell receptor beta chains below were found in one sample sequenced in a study of cytomegalovirus exposure and HLA in healthy donors. The study ran its PCR with 60 Vbeta and 13 Jbeta primers. Method: immunoSEQ multiplex PCR; TCRdb's copy keeps in-frame clones and lacks some. The sample has about 180,000 clones; more than 60% are singletons. The material sequenced was PBMCs. These receptors were obtained from a man aged 18 to 29 in good health and CMV-seronegative.

The chain is built from TRBV6-1 and TRBJ2-7; a possible D gene is TRBD1 (6 bases). Germline CDR1 MNHNS, CDR2 SASEGT. V was shortened by 5 bases and J by 6 bases, with 17 bases between the two germline ends. The CDR3 covers 14 residues. DNA of the CDR3: TGTGCCAGCAGTCGACGGGACATTCCCCGCGAGCAGTACTTC. Amino acids: CASSRRDIPREQYF.

The chain joins TRBV7-2 to TRBJ2-5; D may be TRBD2 (5 bases). Near its end, the DNA agrees better with TRBJ2-7, so the J call may be wrong. From germline, CDR1 is SGHTA and CDR2 FQGNSA. CDR3 size: 13 residues. The CDR3 nucleotides are TGTGCCAGCAGCTTAGGAGGGTACTACGAGCAGTACTTC. It yields the protein CASSLGGYYEQYF.

The J gene is TRBJ1-2, the V gene TRBV27; D gene uncertain. This CDR3 is 16 amino acids long. Trimming took 5 bases from V and 2 from J, leaving 18 bases between them. Germline lookup yields CDR1 MNHEY and CDR2 SMNVEV (reference sequence). As DNA, the CDR3 is TGTGCCAGCAGTCCAGCCCCAGACACCCGAAACTATGGCTACACCTTC. It is translated as CASSPAPDTRNYGYTF.

The chain links TRBV4-3 to TRBJ2-2, with TRBD2 matching 8 bases. The CDR3 covers 15 residues. The germline V gene has CDR1 LGHNA and CDR2 YSLEER. The V gene end was trimmed by 1 base and the J gene end by 5 bases; junction bases not matched to a gene: 3. CDR3 nucleotide sequence: TGCGCCAGCAGCCAAGGACTAGCGACAACCGGGGAGCTGTTTTTT. Protein sequence: CASSQGLATTGELFF.

The chain carries TRBV7-9 and TRBJ1-2; D is unresolved. The V gene lost 3 bases and the J gene lost 2 bases, with 13 bases spanning the gap. Germline CDR1 and CDR2: SEHNR and FQNEAQ (reference sequence). The CDR3 runs 15 residues. CDR3 nucleotide sequence: TGTGCCAGCAGCTTTTTTTGGAGTTTGAACTATGGCTACACCTTC. The encoded protein is CASSFFWSLNYGYTF.

The chain uses TRBV4-1 and TRBJ2-2, with D hard to call. V was cut by 1 base and J by 7 bases, with 13 bases left in between. Germline V gene data show CDR1 as MGHRA and CDR2 as YSYEKL. CDR3 length: 15 amino acids. The CDR3, as DNA: TGCGCCAGCAGCCAAGGGTTTAGCAATGGCGGGGAGCTGTTTTTT. Its translation: CASSQGFSNGGELFF.

The chain combines TRBV6-6 with TRBJ1-1, with D perhaps TRBD1 (5 bases). Trimming shortened V by 5 bases and J by 0 bases, and 13 bases separated the two germline ends. This CDR3 is 15 amino acids long. The germline CDR1 and CDR2 sequences are MNHNY and SVGAGI (reference sequence). This chain's CDR3 is CASSDAGPMNTEAFF. The CDR3 DNA reads as TGTGCCAGCAGTGACGCGGGACCCATGAACACTGAAGCTTTCTTT.

V gene TRBV4-3 combines with J gene TRBJ2-2; 9 bases are shared with TRBD1. Germline V CDR1 and CDR2: LGHNA, YSLEER. The V and J ends lost 4 bases and 0 bases, in that order; junction bases with no gene match: 18. The CDR3 loop spans 21 amino acids. CDR3 coding DNA: TGCGCCAGCAGCCTGGTCACATTACCCGGGACAGGGAGCGCGAACACCGGGGAGCTGTTTTTT. Its translation: CASSLVTLPGTGSANTGELFF.

The V call is TRBV7-9, the J call TRBJ1-1; D gene ambiguous. This CDR3 region has 13 residues. Deletions cut 4 bases from V and 0 bases from J, with 6 bases between. CDR1 and CDR2 from the germline V gene are SEHNR and FQNEAQ (reference sequence). DNA for the CDR3: TGTGCCAGCAGCTCGCGGGTGAACACTGAAGCTTTCTTT. Encoded protein: CASSSRVNTEAFF.

This chain connects TRBV6-6 to TRBJ2-1, with a possible D match to TRBD2 (6 bases). Trimming took 5 bases from V and 0 from J, leaving 8 bases between them. The CDR3 runs to 14 residues. The germline V gene has CDR1 MNHNY and CDR2 SVGAGI (reference sequence). CDR3 DNA sequence: TGTGCCAGCAGTGAGCGGGTCTCCTACAATGAGCAGTTCTTC. As protein: CASSERVSYNEQFF.

The CDR3 is CASSKPDRGHSSYEQYF. CDR3 sequence (DNA): TGTGCCAGCAGCAAACCGGACAGGGGACATAGCTCCTACGAGCAGTACTTC. The genes are TRBV7-9 and TRBJ2-7; TRBD1 agrees at 9 bases. The CDR3 runs 17 residues. Germline trimming cut 5 bases from V and 0 bases from J; bases unmatched to any gene: 11. The germline V gene encodes CDR1 SEHNR and CDR2 FQNEAQ (reference sequence).

The V call is TRBV6-6, the J call TRBJ2-7, with TRBD2 identical over 7 bases. This CDR3 is 14 amino acids long. V lost 8 bases, J lost 0 bases, and 7 bases stayed unmatched. Germline V gene data show CDR1 as MNHNY and CDR2 as SVGAGI (reference sequence). The CDR3 sequence: CASGVGGSSYEQYF. CDR3 coding DNA: TGTGCCAGCGGGGTGGGGGGGAGCTCCTACGAGCAGTACTTC.

This chain connects TRBV19 to TRBJ1-2, with 9 nucleotides matching TRBD1. The CDR3 length is 14 residues. Trimming cost V 5 bases and J 8 bases; bases outside gene matches: 9. From germline, CDR1 is LNHDA and CDR2 SQIVND (reference sequence). The chain's CDR3 is CASSPGQGVLGYTF. The CDR3 DNA is TGTGCCAGTAGTCCGGGACAGGGCGTATTAGGCTACACCTTC.

This chain links TRBV4-1 with TRBJ2-7; 9 bases fit TRBD1. The CDR3 loop spans 14 amino acids. Germline loops: CDR1 MGHRA, CDR2 YSYEKL. J was trimmed by 3 bases and V by 4 bases; bases with no gene match: 4. The CDR3 DNA reads TGCGCCAGCAGCCGCCGGGACAGGGACTACGAGCAGTACTTC. It encodes CASSRRDRDYEQYF.